The 10 T cell receptor beta chains below come from one sample, sequenced in a study of CD8 T cells in ankylosing spondylitis. TCRdb processed the 5' RACE reads anew with MiXCR; each CDR3 protein has one entry. This sample yields about 25,000 distinct CDR3 sequences, of which just over 2.5% are seen a single time; approximately 7.6% belongs to the top ten. Specimen: blood, either unsorted or a sorted T cell fraction (not recorded which). These receptors were obtained from a female donor with ankylosing spondylitis or in good health (not recorded which).

At least ten counts were recorded for this clonotype. This chain joins TRBV9 and TRBJ2-5; D is ambiguous. Germline values: CDR1 SGDLS, CDR2 YYNGEE. V gave up 0 bases and J gave up 4 bases, with 7 bases separating them. This CDR3 is built from 13 residues. CDR3 nucleotides: TGTGCCAGCAGCGTAGCTGTTCTAGAGACCCAGTACTTC. Its protein product is CASSVAVLETQYF.

In this sample, this clonotype turned up many times. The chain carries TRBV9 and TRBJ2-2; 9 nucleotides align to TRBD1. Losses at the gene ends were 3 bases for V and 1 base for J; bases not matched to a gene: 10. This CDR3 spans 18 amino acids. CDR1 SGDLS and CDR2 YYNGEE come from the germline V gene. The CDR3 sequence is CASSGRDRESRNTGELFF. CDR3 nucleotides: TGTGCCAGCAGCGGACGGGACAGGGAATCGAGGAACACCGGGGAGCTGTTTTTT.

This clonotype is categorized as medium-sized. The rearrangement joins TRBV9 to TRBJ1-3; D ambiguous. The germline gives CDR1 SGDLS, CDR2 YYNGEE. CDR3 length: 15 amino acids. V was clipped by 4 bases and J by 0 bases, with 11 bases between them. The CDR3 nucleotides read TGTGCCAGCAGCCGGGGAGGGAACTCTGGAAACACCATATATTTT. It yields the protein CASSRGGNSGNTIYF.

This clonotype was picked up many times. This rearrangement joins TRBV9 to TRBJ1-2; TRBD1 might be the D (5 bases). V lost 4 bases to trimming and J lost 3 bases, with 13 bases between them. This CDR3 has 14 residues. The V gene's germline CDR1 is SGDLS and CDR2 YYNGEE. As DNA, the CDR3 is TGTGCCAGCAGCAGTCAGGGAGTGGACTATGGCTACACCTTC. Translating gives CASSSQGVDYGYTF.

Points on this clonotype: This may stem from a read error, because a much larger clone lies one nucleotide away. The chain recombines TRBV9 with TRBJ2-5, with D possibly matching TRBD1 (6 bases). The CDR3 sequence is 14 residues long. CDR1 SGDLS and CDR2 YYNGEE come from the germline V gene. This CDR3 is CAGSVSQGRETQYF. The CDR3, as DNA: TGTGCCGGCAGCGTATCGCAGGGGCGGGAGACCCAGTACTTC. Complete variable domain (other parts from reference TRBV9 and TRBJ2-5): DSGVTQTPKHLITATGQRVTLRCSPRSGDLSVYWYQQSLDQGLQFLIQYYNGEERAKGNILERFSAQQFPDLHSELNLSSLELGDSALYFCAGSVSQGRETQYFGPGTRLLVL.

Ten or more counts support this clonotype. The chain recombines TRBV21-1 with TRBJ2-7; no DNA check was done on the table's D call, TRBD2. TRBV21-1 is given as a pseudogene. CDR3 length: 16 amino acids. The CDR3 DNA follows: TGTGCCAGCAGCAAAGCAGCTAGCGGGAGGGCCGAAGAGCAGTACTTC. This sequence encodes CASSKAASGRAEEQYF.

This clonotype was observed many times. The CDR3 sequence: CASSLNSAGELFF. In nucleotides, the CDR3 is TGTGCCAGCAGCTTAAATAGCGCCGGGGAGCTGTTTTTT. The genes are TRBV9 and TRBJ2-2; the D gene is possibly TRBD2 (5 bases). CDR1 SGDLS and CDR2 YYNGEE come from the germline V gene. V was trimmed by 4 bases and J by 6 bases, leaving 10 bases between them. The CDR3 covers 13 residues.

The rearrangement links TRBV9 to TRBJ1-1; maybe TRBD1 (6 bases). Germline values: CDR1 SGDLS, CDR2 YYNGEE. V dropped 0 bases and J dropped 4 bases, with 16 bases sitting between them. This CDR3 spans 16 amino acids. CDR3 region: CASSVVDSWGATEAFF. CDR3 nucleotides: TGTGCCAGCAGCGTAGTGGACAGCTGGGGCGCCACTGAAGCTTTCTTT.

Many counts were recorded for this clonotype. V and J are TRBV9 and TRBJ2-5; D is perhaps TRBD2 (7 bases). Trimming cost V 7 bases and J 5 bases, with 15 bases left between them. The CDR3 extends over 13 amino acids. Germline CDR1 is SGDLS and CDR2 is YYNGEE. CDR3 residues: CASSSGGLETQYF. As DNA, the CDR3 is TGTGCCAGCTCCTCGGGGGGCCTTGAGACCCAGTACTTC.

In its sample, this clonotype ranks as medium-sized. CDR3 amino acids: CASSVGVGAYNEQFF. The DNA of the CDR3 is TGTGCCAGCAGCGTAGGTGTGGGCGCGTACAATGAGCAGTTCTTC. This chain joins TRBV9 and TRBJ2-1; D is unresolved. Trimming cost V 0 bases and J 4 bases, with 11 bases left between them. The CDR3 has 15 residues. Germline loops: CDR1 SGDLS, CDR2 YYNGEE.